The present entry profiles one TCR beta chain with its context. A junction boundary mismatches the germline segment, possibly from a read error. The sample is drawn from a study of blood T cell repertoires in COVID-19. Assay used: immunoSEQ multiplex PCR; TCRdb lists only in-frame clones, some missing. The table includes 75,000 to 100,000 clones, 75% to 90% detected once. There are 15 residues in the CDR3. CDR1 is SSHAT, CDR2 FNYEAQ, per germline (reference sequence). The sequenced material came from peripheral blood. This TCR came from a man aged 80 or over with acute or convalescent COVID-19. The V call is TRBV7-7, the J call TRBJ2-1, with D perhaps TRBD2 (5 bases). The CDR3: CASSLNAGSYNEQFF. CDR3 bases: TGTGCTAGCAGCTTAAATGCGGGCTCCTACAATGAGCAGTTCTTC.